The clone carrying this TCR beta chain occurred a few times. Antigen specificity is unknown. The entry originates in a study of response to subunit inactivated influenza vaccine. Study-wide results and limits: With each seasonal influenza vaccination, the authors suggested, few new T cells are recruited.

TCRdb fed the RT-PCR reads into MiXCR, producing one record per CDR3 protein. The sample records 650,000 to 800,000 distinct CDR3 sequences, approximately 15% being singletons. Specimen: PBMCs from blood, collected 14 to 15 days before vaccination. This TCR was recovered from a man between 45 and 60 years old who received an inactivated influenza vaccine.

CDR3 DNA sequence: TGTGCCAGCAGTTTAGAGGGCGGGAGGTCCTACAATGAGCAGTTCTTC. Protein sequence: CASSLEGGRSYNEQFF. The V and J genes are TRBV12-3 or TRBV12-4 and TRBJ2-1; 8 nucleotides agree with TRBD2. The CDR3 totals 16 residues. V was clipped by 1 base and J by 1 base; unmatched bases: 3.